This TCR beta chain was captured in a study of OX40 agonist ivuxolimab in advanced cancers. Study outcomes and limitations: The authors also found low normalized T-cell clonal expansion in some nonresponders. There were, on average, more expanded clones in CD8+ T cells than in CD4+.

Libraries were prepared by immunoSEQ multiplex PCR; TCRdb keeps only in-frame clonotypes and omits some of them. The repertoire has about 45,000 clones, roughly 90% of them found once; the top ten carry about 13%. The CDR3 is 15 amino acids. V lost 6 bases, J lost 3 bases, and 10 bases stayed unmatched. The germline V gene encodes CDR1 ENHRY and CDR2 SYGVKD. This clone has just one count. Its antigen remains unknown. Material: CD4+ or CD8+ T cells sorted from blood, obtained in a trial of the OX40 agonist ivuxolimab. This chain links TRBV10-3 with TRBJ2-5; 7 nucleotides agree with TRBD2. The source of this sequence is an adult with an advanced solid tumor such as melanoma, head and neck, liver or kidney cancer. CDR3 nucleotides: TGTGCCATCAGCGAGGGAGCAGGGAGGGAAGAGACCCAGTACTTC. Translated: CAISEGAGREETQYF.